Sequencing of this T cell receptor (beta chain) was carried out in a study of cytomegalovirus exposure and HLA in healthy donors. Looking at the study overall: Genotyping showed 81% of about 370 donors falling in the Caucasian-associated ancestry cluster.

With 60 Vbeta and 13 Jbeta primers, the PCR was carried out. Generated by immunoSEQ multiplex PCR, the TCRdb table keeps only in-frame clones and is missing some. The sample consists of just over 150,000 clones, around 72% of them appearing once. The V end was cut by 3 bases, the J end by 4 bases, with 13 bases between. CDR3 length equals 14 residues. Germline values: CDR1 LNHDA, CDR2 SQIVND (reference sequence). Sequencing was performed on PBMCs. The chain links TRBV19 to TRBJ2-7, with a tentative D call TRBD1 (7 bases). This receptor was identified in a man aged 35-49 years in good health and CMV-seropositive. CDR3 amino acids: CASSMEGQFYEQYF. The CDR3 nucleotides are TGTGCCAGTAGTATGGAGGGACAGTTTTACGAGCAGTACTTC.